Below, 10 T cell receptor beta chains from the same sample are listed, as sequenced in a study of cytomegalovirus exposure and HLA in healthy donors. Researchers ran the PCR with 60 Vbeta and 13 Jbeta primers. TCRdb's table, derived via immunoSEQ multiplex PCR, lists solely in-frame clones and lacks some. The profile shows 150,000 to 200,000 clones, about an eighth of them singletons. Sequenced material: PBMCs. All receptors derive from a man between 50 and 59 years old in good health and CMV-seropositive.

This clone was seen only a few times. This sequence joins TRBV19 and TRBJ2-2; 8 bases align to TRBD1. CDR3 length: 14 residues. Germline V gives CDR1 LNHDA, CDR2 SQIVND (reference sequence). The V segment lost 6 bases and the J segment 2 bases; nucleotides outside the gene matches: 2. The CDR3 nucleotides are TGTGCCAGTAGGGGACAGGTAAACACCGGGGAGCTGTTTTTT. This translates into CASRGQVNTGELFF.

The CDR3 region is CASIPGGAGPYGYTF. CDR3 DNA: TGTGCCAGCATCCCTGGCGGGGCAGGACCCTATGGCTACACCTTC. The rearrangement joins TRBV7-2 to TRBJ1-2; D possibly corresponds to TRBD1 (5 bases). Germline V gives CDR1 SGHTA, CDR2 FQGNSA. CDR3 length: 15 residues. V gave up 7 bases and J gave up 4 bases, with 19 bases separating them.

The chain uses TRBV4-3 and TRBJ2-7, with TRBD1 as a possible D gene (6 bases). This CDR3 spans 14 amino acids. Germline CDR1 reads LGHNA; CDR2 reads YSLEER. V shed 0 bases and J shed 9 bases, with 15 bases lying between them. CDR3 sequence reads: CASSQDSDSGGQYF. CDR3 sequence (DNA): TGCGCCAGCAGCCAAGATTCGGACAGCGGCGGGCAGTACTTC.

There are a few counts of this clone. The chain has TRBV15 and TRBJ1-4; 9 positions match TRBD1. CDR3 length: 14 residues. Germline V gene data show CDR1 as LNHNV and CDR2 as YYDKDF (reference sequence). With 5 bases clipped from V and 8 bases from J, the junction kept 6 bases outside the gene matches. This CDR3 reads CATSRDRAGEKLFF. The CDR3 nucleotides read TGTGCCACCAGCCGGGACAGGGCGGGGGAAAAACTGTTTTTT.

This clone was found a few times. V is TRBV29-1 and J is TRBJ2-1; TRBD1 matches 9 bases. Unmatched junction bases numbered 6, after V lost 3 bases and J lost 9 bases. This CDR3 spans 13 amino acids. Looked up from germline, CDR1 is SQVTM and CDR2 is ANQGSEA. The CDR3 DNA reads as TGCAGCGTTGAGATGGGACAGGGATTTGAGCAGTTCTTC. Its protein is CSVEMGQGFEQFF.

There are a few counts of this clone. The rearrangement links TRBV2 to TRBJ1-1; D uncertain. The length of the CDR3 is 14 residues. The germline V gene has CDR1 SNHLY and CDR2 FYNNEI. The V and J ends lost 6 bases and 3 bases respectively, with 14 bases between them. The CDR3 sequence is CASSGSSGYTEAFF. Written as DNA, the CDR3 is TGTGCCAGCAGCGGCTCCTCGGGGTACACTGAAGCTTTCTTT. The full variable domain, in which reference TRBV2 and TRBJ1-1 provide the parts outside the CDR3, is EPEVTQTPSHQVTQMGQEVILRCVPISNHLYFYWYRQILGQKVEFLVSFYNNEISEKSEIFDDQFSVERPDGSNFTLKIRSTKLEDSAMYFCASSGSSGYTEAFFGQGTRLTVV.

V gene TRBV6-1 combines with J gene TRBJ2-5, with a tentative D call TRBD2 (5 bases). From germline, CDR1 is MNHNS and CDR2 SASEGT. The CDR3 runs to 14 residues. V shed 3 bases and J shed 5 bases, with 13 bases lying between them. The CDR3 loop reads CASSEGEEYETQYF. The CDR3 nucleotides are TGTGCCAGCAGTGAGGGAGAGGAGTATGAGACCCAGTACTTC.

A few counts support this clone. The gene calls are TRBV6-1 and TRBJ1-2; 7 nucleotides align to TRBD1. J gave up 1 base and V 6 bases, and 8 bases lay outside the gene matches. CDR3 length: 15 amino acids. Per germline, CDR1 MNHNS and CDR2 SASEGT. CDR3 DNA sequence: TGTGCCAGCAGCCTTAAGGACAGGAGTAACTATGGCTACACCTTC. Translating gives CASSLKDRSNYGYTF.

This clone was picked up a small number of times. The chain uses TRBV7-9 and TRBJ1-1, with D perhaps matching TRBD1 (6 bases). The CDR3 has 13 residues. With 4 bases removed from V and 7 bases from J, the gap between germline ends came to 13 bases. Germline CDR1 is SEHNR and CDR2 is FQNEAQ (reference sequence). The CDR3: CASSSQTGVEAFF. CDR3 nucleotides: TGTGCCAGCAGCTCCCAGACAGGCGTTGAAGCTTTCTTT.

This chain connects TRBV5-1 to TRBJ2-7, with 8 bases that match TRBD1. The CDR3 extends over 14 amino acids. The germline gives CDR1 SGHRS, CDR2 YFSETQ. V lost 0 bases to trimming and J lost 3 bases; unmatched junction nucleotides: 2. The CDR3 here is CASSLGTGFYEQYF. The CDR3 nucleotides read TGCGCCAGCAGCTTGGGGACAGGGTTCTACGAGCAGTACTTC.